This T cell receptor (beta chain) comes out of a study of blood T cell repertoires in COVID-19. Study overall: The origin of the acute and convalescent COVID-19 samples was the United States, Italy and Spain. PBMCs, B-cell-depleted T cells, or T cells were the source of the cDNA or gDNA that made up the material.

CDR3 size: 15 residues. J gave up 5 bases and V 3 bases, and 5 bases lay outside the gene matches. Germline lookup yields CDR1 SGHRS and CDR2 YFSETQ. Original processing methods: By means of reference gene primer amplification, nucleated cell counts were estimated. Repertoires were generated with immunoSEQ multiplex PCR, while TCRdb's copy carries only in-frame clones and drops some. That table furnishes V, J and clone size, whereas the DNA furnished D and trimming. The sample contains approximately 160,000 clones, 90% of which appear only once. The chain is built from TRBV5-1 and TRBJ1-6; 7 nucleotides line up with TRBD1. What was sequenced was peripheral blood. This TCR derives from a man aged 50 to 60 with acute or convalescent COVID-19. The CDR3 spells CASSWRDRDNSPLHF. In nucleotides, the CDR3 is TGCGCCAGCAGCTGGAGGGACAGAGATAATTCACCCCTCCACTTT.